The rows below give T cell receptor beta chains drawn from one sample of a study of blood T cell repertoires in COVID-19. Libraries were prepared by immunoSEQ multiplex PCR; TCRdb keeps only in-frame clonotypes and omits some of them. Here the sample spans about 240,000 clones, around nine tenths being singletons. Sequenced input: PBMCs or T cells enriched from blood (not recorded which). These receptors were collected from a middle-aged man who had recovered from COVID-19. CDR3s include the opening cysteine and the closing phenylalanine or tryptophan. Fields, in order: D gene, clone size, J gene, V gene, CDR3 DNA, CDR3 protein. D genes are given only for firm matches. Expanded clones get a size class; other rows say once, few or many, or leave the size out.

d_gene: TRBD2; abundance: NA; j_gene: TRBJ2-5; v_gene: TRBV19; CDR3nt: TGTGCCAGTAGTATTGCAGGGAGGGTGAGACAAGAGACCCAGTACTTC; CDR3aa: CASSIAGRVRQETQYF
d_gene: NA; abundance: NA; j_gene: TRBJ2-1; v_gene: TRBV5-4; CDR3nt: TGTGCCAGCAGCTGGACTCAGCGAGCTGGCAATGAGCAGTTCTTC; CDR3aa: CASSWTQRAGNEQFF
d_gene: TRBD2; abundance: NA; j_gene: TRBJ2-7; v_gene: TRBV6-5; CDR3nt: TGTGCCAGCAGTCCACCCTCCGCGGGAGTGTACGAGCAGTACTTC; CDR3aa: CASSPPSAGVYEQYF
d_gene: TRBD1; abundance: once; j_gene: TRBJ1-1; v_gene: TRBV30; CDR3nt: TGTGCCTGGGACCGGGACAGGGGGTTGGAAGCTTTCTTT; CDR3aa: CAWDRDRGLEAFF
d_gene: NA; abundance: NA; j_gene: TRBJ2-5; v_gene: TRBV7-2; CDR3nt: TGTGCCAGCAGCTTAAACGCGGGGACAGCCCTAGACACCCAGTACTTC; CDR3aa: CASSLNAGTALDTQYF
d_gene: NA; abundance: NA; j_gene: TRBJ1-5; v_gene: TRBV19; CDR3nt: TGTGCCAGTAGTATGTTAGGGGTTGGGCAGCCCCAGCATTTT; CDR3aa: CASSMLGVGQPQHF
d_gene: NA; abundance: NA; j_gene: TRBJ1-2; v_gene: TRBV19; CDR3nt: TGTGCCAGTAGTATGGAGATCAGATCTCATGGCTACACCTTC; CDR3aa: CASSMEIRSHGYTF
d_gene: NA; abundance: NA; j_gene: TRBJ2-1; v_gene: TRBV28; CDR3nt: TGTGCCAGCAGTTTGTCCGGCTCGGGCAATGAGCAGTTCTTC; CDR3aa: CASSLSGSGNEQFF
d_gene: NA; abundance: NA; j_gene: TRBJ2-2; v_gene: TRBV7-2; CDR3nt: TGTGCCAGCAGCCAGCAACAGGGACGCACCGGGGAGCTGTTTTTT; CDR3aa: CASSQQQGRTGELFF
d_gene: NA; abundance: NA; j_gene: TRBJ1-5; v_gene: TRBV28; CDR3nt: TGTGCCAGCAGCACTTCCCATCAGCCCCAGCATTTT; CDR3aa: CASSTSHQPQHF
d_gene: TRBD1; abundance: NA; j_gene: TRBJ1-5; v_gene: TRBV19; CDR3nt: TGTGCCAGTAGTAAGACAGGGGAACAGCCCCAGCATTTT; CDR3aa: CASSKTGEQPQHF
d_gene: TRBD1; abundance: NA; j_gene: TRBJ2-3; v_gene: TRBV7-9; CDR3nt: TGTGCCAGCAGCTTGACAGGGGGCAGAGATACGCAGTATTTT; CDR3aa: CASSLTGGRDTQYF
d_gene: NA; abundance: NA; j_gene: TRBJ2-1; v_gene: TRBV3-1/TRBV3-2; CDR3nt: TGTGCCAGCAGCCCGTCAGGGCGTGAGCAGTTCTTC; CDR3aa: CASSPSGREQFF
d_gene: NA; abundance: NA; j_gene: TRBJ1-1; v_gene: TRBV19; CDR3nt: TGTGCCAGTAGTAGCGACAGATTGAACACTGAAGCTTTCTTT; CDR3aa: CASSSDRLNTEAFF
d_gene: TRBD1; abundance: once; j_gene: TRBJ2-7; v_gene: TRBV13; CDR3nt: TGTGCCAGCAGCTTGAGGACAGGTTACGAGCAGTACTTC; CDR3aa: CASSLRTGYEQYF
d_gene: TRBD1; abundance: NA; j_gene: TRBJ2-1; v_gene: TRBV7-6; CDR3nt: TGTGCCAGCAGTCAAACAGGGGGTACCTACAATGAGCAGTTCTTC; CDR3aa: CASSQTGGTYNEQFF
d_gene: NA; abundance: NA; j_gene: TRBJ2-1; v_gene: TRBV20-1; CDR3nt: TGCAGTGCTCGACAGGCCAATGAGCAGTTCTTC; CDR3aa: CSARQANEQFF
d_gene: NA; abundance: few; j_gene: TRBJ1-1; v_gene: TRBV18; CDR3nt: TGTGCCAGCTCCCGGACAGCTCTGAACACTGAAGCTTTCTTT; CDR3aa: CASSRTALNTEAFF
d_gene: NA; abundance: NA; j_gene: TRBJ2-6; v_gene: TRBV18; CDR3nt: TGTGCCAGCTCACCATTCGGGTCAGGGGCCAACGTCCTGACTTTC; CDR3aa: CASSPFGSGANVLTF
d_gene: TRBD1; abundance: NA; j_gene: TRBJ1-5; v_gene: TRBV19; CDR3nt: TGTGCCAGTAGTATGGGACAGGGGAACAATCAGCCCCAGCATTTT; CDR3aa: CASSMGQGNNQPQHF
d_gene: NA; abundance: NA; j_gene: TRBJ1-1; v_gene: TRBV6-4; CDR3nt: TGTGCCAGCAGTGACGGAGGCACTGAAGCTTTCTTT; CDR3aa: CASSDGGTEAFF
d_gene: TRBD1; abundance: NA; j_gene: TRBJ1-2; v_gene: TRBV14; CDR3nt: TGTGCCAGCAGCCTTACTACAGGGGGAGGCTACACCTTC; CDR3aa: CASSLTTGGGYTF
d_gene: TRBD1; abundance: NA; j_gene: TRBJ1-1; v_gene: TRBV19; CDR3nt: TGTGCCAGCCAAAACCCCGGGACAGGGGCTGTGAACACTGAAGCTTTCTTT; CDR3aa: CASQNPGTGAVNTEAFF
d_gene: TRBD2; abundance: NA; j_gene: TRBJ2-5; v_gene: TRBV30; CDR3nt: TGTGCCTGGAGTGTACTTGGAGCGGGACAAGAGACCCAGTACTTC; CDR3aa: CAWSVLGAGQETQYF
d_gene: NA; abundance: NA; j_gene: TRBJ1-6; v_gene: TRBV7-2; CDR3nt: TGTGCCAGCAGCTTAACCCGGGACTCTAATTCACCCCTCCACTTT; CDR3aa: CASSLTRDSNSPLHF
d_gene: NA; abundance: NA; j_gene: TRBJ1-4; v_gene: TRBV2; CDR3nt: TGTGCCAGCAGTGAAGATCCGTGGCAGGGTACTGAAAAACTGTTTTTT; CDR3aa: CASSEDPWQGTEKLFF
d_gene: TRBD1; abundance: NA; j_gene: TRBJ2-1; v_gene: TRBV27; CDR3nt: TGTGCCAGCAGTATGACAGGGGATTACAATGAGCAGTTCTTC; CDR3aa: CASSMTGDYNEQFF
d_gene: NA; abundance: NA; j_gene: TRBJ1-6; v_gene: TRBV6-5; CDR3nt: TGTGCCAGCAGTCCACGTCGGGATTCACCCCTCCACTTT; CDR3aa: CASSPRRDSPLHF
d_gene: NA; abundance: NA; j_gene: TRBJ1-3; v_gene: TRBV19; CDR3nt: TGTGCCAGTAGTTCAGGGCGAGGAAACACCATATATTTT; CDR3aa: CASSSGRGNTIYF
d_gene: TRBD2; abundance: NA; j_gene: TRBJ2-7; v_gene: TRBV5-5; CDR3nt: TGTGCCAGCAGCTTGGGGACTAGCGCGTACTCCTACGAGCAGTACTTC; CDR3aa: CASSLGTSAYSYEQYF
d_gene: TRBD1; abundance: NA; j_gene: TRBJ2-1; v_gene: TRBV6-5; CDR3nt: TGTGCCAGCAGTTACCGGACAGGTTACAATGAGCAGTTCTTC; CDR3aa: CASSYRTGYNEQFF
d_gene: NA; abundance: NA; j_gene: TRBJ2-1; v_gene: TRBV20-1; CDR3nt: TGCAGTGCTAGTAGCGGACTACTAGGTGGTGAGCAGTTCTTC; CDR3aa: CSASSGLLGGEQFF
d_gene: NA; abundance: NA; j_gene: TRBJ1-6; v_gene: TRBV18; CDR3nt: TGTGCCAGCTCACTACACAGGGACCCTGATTCACCCCTCCACTTT; CDR3aa: CASSLHRDPDSPLHF
d_gene: TRBD2; abundance: NA; j_gene: TRBJ2-4; v_gene: TRBV11-2; CDR3nt: TGTGCCAGCAGCTTAGCCTGGCGGGGGGTGGACATTCAGTACTTC; CDR3aa: CASSLAWRGVDIQYF
d_gene: TRBD2; abundance: few; j_gene: TRBJ2-1; v_gene: TRBV28; CDR3nt: TGTGCCAGCAGCGGGAGGGGCACCTACAATGAGCAGTTCTTC; CDR3aa: CASSGRGTYNEQFF
d_gene: NA; abundance: once; j_gene: TRBJ1-1; v_gene: TRBV20-1; CDR3nt: TGCAGTGCTATGGAGGGTTTGGAGGCTTTCTTT; CDR3aa: CSAMEGLEAFF
d_gene: NA; abundance: once; j_gene: TRBJ2-1; v_gene: TRBV19; CDR3nt: TGTGCCAGTAGTATAGATCTGGGGCGAGTCCGATCGGGTGAGCAGTTCTTC; CDR3aa: CASSIDLGRVRSGEQFF
d_gene: NA; abundance: NA; j_gene: TRBJ2-5; v_gene: TRBV7-9; CDR3nt: TGTGCCAGCAGCTCCGGGGGGCCCACCAGTGAGACCCAGTACTTC; CDR3aa: CASSSGGPTSETQYF
d_gene: NA; abundance: NA; j_gene: TRBJ1-5; v_gene: TRBV28; CDR3nt: TGTGCCAGCAACCTGGGCTATCAGCCCCAGCATTTT; CDR3aa: CASNLGYQPQHF
d_gene: NA; abundance: NA; j_gene: TRBJ1-5; v_gene: TRBV19; CDR3nt: TGTGCCAGTAGTATAGATCTCGTTCAGCCCCAGCATTTT; CDR3aa: CASSIDLVQPQHF
d_gene: NA; abundance: NA; j_gene: TRBJ2-7; v_gene: TRBV7-2; CDR3nt: TGTGCCAGCAGCCCTGGGGCGGGGCCATCCTACGAGCAGTACTTC; CDR3aa: CASSPGAGPSYEQYF
d_gene: NA; abundance: NA; j_gene: TRBJ2-7; v_gene: TRBV11-2; CDR3nt: TGTGCCAGCAGCTTAGTTTGGGGGGCCTACGAGCAGTACTTC; CDR3aa: CASSLVWGAYEQYF
d_gene: NA; abundance: NA; j_gene: TRBJ2-2; v_gene: TRBV7-7; CDR3nt: TGTGCTAGCAGCCTACATTCGGGGACCGGGGAGCTGTTTTTT; CDR3aa: CASSLHSGTGELFF
d_gene: NA; abundance: NA; j_gene: TRBJ1-1; v_gene: TRBV9; CDR3nt: TGTGCCAGCAGCGTAGCGGGCGCAGGGACACTGAACACTGAAGCTTTCTTT; CDR3aa: CASSVAGAGTLNTEAFF
d_gene: NA; abundance: NA; j_gene: TRBJ2-1; v_gene: TRBV9; CDR3nt: TGTGCCAGCAGCGTATTGGCTGCCCTCAGCTCCTACAATGAGCAGTTCTTC; CDR3aa: CASSVLAALSSYNEQFF